This TCR beta chain was recovered during a study of cytomegalovirus exposure and HLA in healthy donors. Germline V gene data show CDR1 as MGHRA and CDR2 as YSYEKL. The CDR3 sequence is 17 residues long. Trimming took 4 bases from V and 7 from J; bases not matched to a gene: 11. The PCR contained 60 Vbeta and 13 Jbeta primers. Sequencing used immunoSEQ multiplex PCR; TCRdb keeps in-frame clones, though not all of them. The table lists some 130,000 clones, around four fifths of them singletons, with approximately 2.8% in the top ten. This clonotype was obtained from a boy younger than 10 in good health and CMV-seronegative. Sample: PBMCs. This rearrangement joins TRBV4-1 to TRBJ2-1, with 12 bases that match TRBD2. In DNA, the CDR3 is TGCGCCAGCAGCCCCTCCTTGACTAGCGGGAGAGTAAATGAGCAGTTCTTC. Its protein product is CASSPSLTSGRVNEQFF.